This entry lists 19 T cell receptor beta chains sequenced from one sample in a study of T cell responses to AZD1222 COVID-19 vaccine. Clones were sequenced by immunoSEQ multiplex PCR, and TCRdb holds only the in-frame ones, with some missing. The sample contains about 130,000 clones, over 90% of which appear only once. The sample consisted of peripheral blood, taken on day 0 of AZD1222 vaccination. The receptors were gathered from an adult in good health.

This clone occurred once. The genes are TRBV6-5 and TRBJ1-5; TRBD1 agrees at 8 bases. The CDR3 length is 13 residues. Germline V gene sequence: CDR1 MNHEY, CDR2 SVGAGI. Trimming cost V 6 bases and J 5 bases; bases outside gene matches: 3. CDR3 sequence: CASRVDRDQPQHF. Here the CDR3 DNA reads TGTGCCAGCAGAGTGGACAGGGATCAGCCCCAGCATTTT.

V usage is TRBV19 and J usage is TRBJ1-1, with D maybe TRBD1 (5 bases). The CDR3 is 13 amino acids. Trimming shortened V by 6 bases and J by 1 base, and 9 bases separated the two germline ends. CDR1 and CDR2 (germline): LNHDA, SQIVND (reference sequence). The CDR3 loop is CASRGRKNTEAFF. The DNA for the CDR3 is TGTGCCAGTAGGGGACGGAAGAACACTGAAGCTTTCTTT.

The gene calls are TRBV3-1 (or the pseudogene TRBV3-2) and TRBJ1-2; D unresolved. Germline lookup yields CDR1 LGHDT and CDR2 YNNKEL (reference sequence). The CDR3 sequence is 12 residues long. The V end lost 3 bases, the J end lost 5 bases, and 7 bases lay between the germline ends. The CDR3 loop reads CASSQQHYGYTF. CDR3 nucleotides: TGTGCCAGCAGCCAGCAACATTATGGCTACACCTTC.

The CDR3: CASSLSAGANTEAFF. Here the CDR3 DNA reads TGTGCCAGCAGTTTATCAGCCGGGGCGAACACTGAAGCTTTCTTT. The V gene is TRBV27, the J gene TRBJ1-1; possible D gene TRBD1, 5 bases. The CDR3 length is 15 residues. V lost 0 bases and J 1 base, leaving 9 bases between the germline ends. Germline V gene sequence: CDR1 MNHEY, CDR2 SMNVEV (reference sequence).

The chain links TRBV7-9 to TRBJ2-4; 8 positions agree with TRBD1. Looked up from germline, CDR1 is SEHNR and CDR2 is FQNEAQ (reference sequence). Unmatched junction bases numbered 2, after V lost 4 bases and J lost 6 bases. The CDR3 has 13 amino acids. CDR3 sequence (DNA): TGTGCCAGCAGCTCCGGACAGGGAAACATTCAGTACTTC. It specifies CASSSGQGNIQYF.

The chain is built from TRBV7-9 and TRBJ2-5; TRBD1 matches at 12 bases. CDR1 is SEHNR, CDR2 FQNEAQ, per germline (reference sequence). V lost 5 bases, J lost 6 bases, and 4 bases stayed unmatched. CDR3 length equals 14 residues. CDR3 nucleotides: TGTGCCAGCAGCCCGGGACAGGGGGCCAAGACCCAGTACTTC. Protein product: CASSPGQGAKTQYF.

The CDR3 region has the DNA TGCAGCGTTGAAGTGGGAGAGAGAGGCTACGAGCAGTACTTC. It is translated as CSVEVGERGYEQYF. The J gene is TRBJ2-7, the V gene TRBV29-1; possibly TRBD2 for D (5 bases). This CDR3 has 14 amino acids. Deletions cut 1 base from V and 3 bases from J, with 13 bases between. Germline V gene sequence: CDR1 SQVTM, CDR2 ANQGSEA.

J is TRBJ1-2 and V is TRBV7-9; a weak D match, TRBD1 (6 bases). This CDR3 region has 11 residues. The germline V and J ends were trimmed by 4 bases and 10 bases, with 10 bases remaining between them. Looked up from germline, CDR1 is SEHNR and CDR2 is FQNEAQ (reference sequence). The CDR3 region is CASSSDSTYTF. Written as DNA, the CDR3 is TGTGCCAGCAGCTCGGACAGTACCTACACCTTC.

In this sample, this clone turned up once. The chain links TRBV5-6 to TRBJ1-2; the D is unclear. Germline CDR1 is SGHDT and CDR2 is YYEEEE. Trimming pared 2 bases from V and 6 bases from J, leaving 8 bases between. The CDR3 consists of 12 residues. CDR3 amino acids: CASSFRINGYTF. In DNA, the CDR3 is TGTGCCAGCAGCTTTAGAATTAATGGCTACACCTTC.

V and J are TRBV19 and TRBJ1-5, with 7 bases aligning to TRBD1. Per germline, CDR1 LNHDA and CDR2 SQIVND (reference sequence). The trim removed 4 bases at V and 4 bases at J, leaving 19 bases unmatched. The CDR3 extends over 19 amino acids. CDR3 in amino acids: CASSTPFYSRRGINQPQHF. CDR3 sequence (DNA): TGTGCCAGTAGTACTCCCTTTTATAGTCGCAGGGGGATAAATCAGCCCCAGCATTTT.

This clone was detected a few times. The rearrangement uses TRBV6-1 and TRBJ1-6; 7 bases agree with TRBD1. This CDR3 region has 15 residues. After removal of 3 bases from V and 5 bases from J, the junction contained 4 bases not matched to a gene. The V gene's germline CDR1 is MNHNS and CDR2 SASEGT. The CDR3 region is CASSDGQVDNSPLHF. CDR3 coding DNA: TGTGCCAGCAGTGACGGACAGGTCGATAATTCACCCCTCCACTTT.

V and J are TRBV5-4 and TRBJ2-2; 9 nucleotides match TRBD1. Germline loops: CDR1 SGHNT, CDR2 YYREEE (reference sequence). The CDR3 consists of 16 residues. The J segment lost 6 bases and the V segment lost 4 bases, leaving 10 bases of the junction unmatched. The CDR3 DNA sequence: TGTGCCAGCAGCCGACCGCTCACAGGGGGCTCCGGGGAGCTGTTTTTT. Its translation is CASSRPLTGGSGELFF.

The chain recombines TRBV11-2 with TRBJ2-7; D gene uncertain. Trimming pared 5 bases from V and 0 bases from J, leaving 11 bases between. This CDR3 spans 14 amino acids. Germline V gene lookup returns CDR1 SGHAT and CDR2 FQNNGV. The CDR3 is CASSAGRSSYEQYF. The CDR3 DNA sequence: TGTGCCAGCAGCGCAGGACGGTCCTCCTACGAGCAGTACTTC.

The V gene is TRBV14, the J gene TRBJ1-3; tentative D call: TRBD1 (6 bases). Germline V gives CDR1 SGHDN, CDR2 FVKESK. This CDR3 is 15 amino acids long. V gave up 0 bases and J gave up 4 bases, with 10 bases separating them. CDR3 nucleotides: TGTGCCAGCAGCCAAGATCTCGGGACAGGAAACACCATATATTTT. Translating it yields CASSQDLGTGNTIYF.

V usage is TRBV18 and J usage is TRBJ2-1, with D possibly matching TRBD1 (5 bases). V shed 0 bases and J shed 4 bases, with 7 bases lying between them. From germline, CDR1 is KGHSH and CDR2 LQKENI. The CDR3 covers 14 residues. The CDR3 nucleotides are TGTGCCAGCTCACCACCGGGGCGGTACAATGAGCAGTTCTTC. Translation: CASSPPGRYNEQFF.

This rearrangement joins TRBV3-1 (or the pseudogene TRBV3-2) to TRBJ2-3; 7 nucleotides agree with TRBD1. This CDR3 is built from 15 residues. V was clipped by 4 bases and J by 6 bases; unmatched bases: 10. Per germline, CDR1 LGHDT and CDR2 YNNKEL (reference sequence). The CDR3 spells CASSPRQGPGDTQYF. The CDR3 bases are TGTGCCAGCAGCCCCAGACAGGGTCCAGGGGATACGCAGTATTTT.

V is TRBV6-5 and J is TRBJ2-5; 8 bases are a match to TRBD1. Germline CDR1 is MNHEY and CDR2 is SVGAGI. Germline trimming cut 9 bases from V and 3 bases from J; bases unmatched to any gene: 6. The CDR3 covers 13 residues. CDR3 coding DNA: TGTGCCAGTGGACAGGGATACGAAGAGACCCAGTACTTC. Its protein product is CASGQGYEETQYF.

The chain employs TRBV6-2 or TRBV6-3 and TRBJ2-3; 8 bases match TRBD2. From germline, CDR1 is MNHEY and CDR2 SVGEGT. Trimming at V came to 4 bases and at J to 2 bases, leaving 5 bases not matched to a gene. The CDR3 totals 15 residues. The CDR3 is CASSLVAGNTDTQYF. CDR3 nucleotide sequence: TGTGCCAGCAGTTTGGTAGCGGGGAACACAGATACGCAGTATTTT.

The chain is built from TRBV6-4 and TRBJ1-1; perhaps TRBD1 as D (5 bases). This CDR3 has 13 amino acids. CDR1 is MRHNA, CDR2 SNTAGT, per germline. The V end lost 7 bases, the J end lost 2 bases, and 11 bases lay between the germline ends. CDR3 amino acids: CASKGTGNTEAFF. CDR3 in DNA: TGTGCCAGCAAGGGGACGGGTAACACTGAAGCTTTCTTT.